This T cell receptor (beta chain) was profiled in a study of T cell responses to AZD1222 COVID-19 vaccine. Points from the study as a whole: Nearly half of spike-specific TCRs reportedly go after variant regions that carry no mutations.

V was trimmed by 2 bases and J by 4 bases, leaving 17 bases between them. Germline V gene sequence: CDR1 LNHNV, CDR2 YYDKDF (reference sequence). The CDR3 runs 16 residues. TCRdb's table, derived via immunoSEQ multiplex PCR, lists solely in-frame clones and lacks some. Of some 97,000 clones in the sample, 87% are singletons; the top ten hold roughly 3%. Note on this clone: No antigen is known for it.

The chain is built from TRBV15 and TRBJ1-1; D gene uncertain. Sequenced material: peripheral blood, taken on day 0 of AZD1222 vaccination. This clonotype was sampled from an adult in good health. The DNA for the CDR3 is TGTGCCACCAGCAGATCCTCCCAAAGAGCGGCCACTGAAGCTTTCTTT. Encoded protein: CATSRSSQRAATEAFF.